The 3 T cell receptor beta chains below come from one sample, sequenced in a study of shared clonotypes between healthy human individuals. TCRdb's copy holds only in-frame clones and misses some; the assay was immunoSEQ multiplex PCR. The table includes 950,000 to 1,300,000 clones, more than 65% detected once. The sequencing sample was made of memory CD4+ T cells sorted from blood. Sample subset: CD45RA-negative fraction. These receptors originate from a man younger than 35 in good health.

The V gene is TRBV7-2, the J gene TRBJ2-1; TRBD2 matches at 9 bases. In germline, CDR1 is SGHTA, CDR2 FQGNSA. Trimming at V came to 5 bases and at J to 9 bases, leaving 11 bases not matched to a gene. The CDR3 sequence is 15 residues long. This chain's CDR3 is CASSTGTSSYGEQFF. In nucleotides, the CDR3 is TGTGCCAGCAGCACCGGGACTAGCTCCTACGGTGAGCAGTTCTTC.

This clone was counted once. This sequence joins TRBV28 and TRBJ2-5; D possibly matches TRBD1 or TRBD2 (5 bases each). The end of the DNA fits TRBJ2-7 better, so the J call may be wrong. The CDR3 covers 14 residues. Germline assignment: CDR1 MDHEN and CDR2 SYDVKM. The CDR3 here is CASSRTGPYYEQYF. The CDR3 nucleotides read TGTGCCAGCAGTCGAACGGGGCCCTACTACGAGCAGTACTTC.

V is TRBV5-8 and J is TRBJ2-5; D is unclear. There are 14 residues in the CDR3. CDR1 SGHTS and CDR2 YDEGEE come from the germline V gene. V lost 3 bases to trimming and J lost 5 bases, with 14 bases between them. As DNA, the CDR3 is TGTGCCAGCAGCTACCCTATGGCTACGGAGACCCAGTACTTC. Protein: CASSYPMATETQYF. Variable domain in full (rest from reference TRBV5-8 and TRBJ2-5): EAGVTQSPTHLIKTRGQQATLRCSPISGHTSVYWYQQALGLGLQFLLWYDEGEERNRGNFPPRFSGRQFPNYSSELNVNALELEDSALYLCASSYPMATETQYFGPGTRLLVL.